This T cell receptor (beta chain) came from a study of blood T cell repertoires in COVID-19. Seattle patients were enrolled while actively infected and followed longitudinally. This clone was detected a few times. TCRdb's table, derived via immunoSEQ multiplex PCR, lists solely in-frame clones and lacks some. The data hold roughly 180,000 clones, with 79% observed a single time. V lost 8 bases to trimming and J lost 3 bases; unmatched junction nucleotides: 10. CDR1 is LNHDA and CDR2 is SQIVND in the germline V gene (reference sequence). This CDR3 has 16 amino acids. The source is a woman aged 60 to 75 with COVID-19, enrolled during active disease. The chain carries TRBV19 and TRBJ2-3; 11 nucleotides match TRBD2. Sequenced input: peripheral blood. CDR3 region: CASRTRTSGLTDTQYF. The CDR3 nucleotides are TGTGCCAGTCGTACCCGGACTAGCGGGTTGACAGATACGCAGTATTTT.